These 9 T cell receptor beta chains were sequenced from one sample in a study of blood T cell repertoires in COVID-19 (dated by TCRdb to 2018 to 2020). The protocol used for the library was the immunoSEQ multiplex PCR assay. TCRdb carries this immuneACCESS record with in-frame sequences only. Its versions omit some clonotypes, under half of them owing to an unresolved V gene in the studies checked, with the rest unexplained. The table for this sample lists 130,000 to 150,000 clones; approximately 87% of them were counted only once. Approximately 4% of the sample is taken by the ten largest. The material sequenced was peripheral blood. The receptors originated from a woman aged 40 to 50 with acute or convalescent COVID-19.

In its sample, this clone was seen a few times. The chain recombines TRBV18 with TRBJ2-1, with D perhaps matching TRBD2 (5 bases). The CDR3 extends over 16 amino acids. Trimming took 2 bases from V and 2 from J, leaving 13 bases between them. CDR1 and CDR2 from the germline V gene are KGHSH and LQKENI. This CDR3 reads CASSPVEGFAYNEQFF. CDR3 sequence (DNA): TGTGCCAGCTCACCAGTAGAGGGATTCGCCTACAATGAGCAGTTCTTC.

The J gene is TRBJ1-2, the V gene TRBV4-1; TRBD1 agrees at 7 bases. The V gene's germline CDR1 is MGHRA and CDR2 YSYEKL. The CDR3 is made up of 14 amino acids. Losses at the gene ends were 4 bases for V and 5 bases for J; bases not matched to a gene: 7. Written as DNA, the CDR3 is TGCGCCAGCAGCCCCACCCGGGACAGTTATGGCTACACCTTC. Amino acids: CASSPTRDSYGYTF.

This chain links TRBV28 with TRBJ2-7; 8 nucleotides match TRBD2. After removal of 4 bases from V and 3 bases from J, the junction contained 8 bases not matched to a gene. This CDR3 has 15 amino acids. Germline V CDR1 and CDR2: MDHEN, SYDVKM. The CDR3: CASSSPTSAFYEQYF. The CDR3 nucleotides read TGTGCCAGCAGTTCCCCGACTAGCGCCTTCTACGAGCAGTACTTC.

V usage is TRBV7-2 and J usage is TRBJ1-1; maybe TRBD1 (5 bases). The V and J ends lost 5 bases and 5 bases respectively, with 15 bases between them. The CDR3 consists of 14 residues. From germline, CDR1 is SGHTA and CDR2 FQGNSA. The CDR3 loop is CASSARVGGTEAFF. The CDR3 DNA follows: TGTGCCAGCAGCGCCCGGGTGGGGGGGACTGAAGCTTTCTTT.

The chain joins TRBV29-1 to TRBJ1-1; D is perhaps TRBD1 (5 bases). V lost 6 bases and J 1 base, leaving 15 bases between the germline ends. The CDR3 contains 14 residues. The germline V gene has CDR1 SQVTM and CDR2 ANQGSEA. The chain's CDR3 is CSVVKQGGNTEAFF. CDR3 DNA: TGCAGCGTGGTTAAGCAGGGTGGGAACACTGAAGCTTTCTTT.

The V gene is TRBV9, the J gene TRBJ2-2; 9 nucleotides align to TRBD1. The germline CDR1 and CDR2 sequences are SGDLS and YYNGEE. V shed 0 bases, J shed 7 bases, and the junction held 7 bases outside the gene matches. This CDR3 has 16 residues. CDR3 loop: CASSVGGTGYDGELFF. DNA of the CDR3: TGTGCCAGCAGCGTAGGGGGGACAGGGTACGACGGGGAGCTGTTTTTT.

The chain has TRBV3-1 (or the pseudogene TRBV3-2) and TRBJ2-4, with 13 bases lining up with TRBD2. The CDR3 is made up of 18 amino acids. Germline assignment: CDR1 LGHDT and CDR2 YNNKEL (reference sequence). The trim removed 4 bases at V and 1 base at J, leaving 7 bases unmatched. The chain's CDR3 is CASSLGLAGAMAKNIQYF. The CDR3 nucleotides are TGTGCCAGCAGCCTAGGACTAGCGGGAGCGATGGCCAAAAACATTCAGTACTTC.

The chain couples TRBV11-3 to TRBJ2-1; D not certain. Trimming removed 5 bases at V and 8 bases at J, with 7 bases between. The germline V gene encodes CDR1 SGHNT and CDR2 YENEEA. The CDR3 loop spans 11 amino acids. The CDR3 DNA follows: TGTGCCAGCAGCCGAGAGGATGAGCAGTTCTTC. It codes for CASSREDEQFF.

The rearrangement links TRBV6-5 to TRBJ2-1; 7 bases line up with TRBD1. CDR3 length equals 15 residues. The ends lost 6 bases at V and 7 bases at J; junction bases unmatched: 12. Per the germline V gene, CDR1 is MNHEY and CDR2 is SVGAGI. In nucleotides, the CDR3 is TGTGCCAGCAGCCCCGGGACAGAGGGAAAGAATGAGCAGTTCTTC. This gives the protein CASSPGTEGKNEQFF.